These 30 T cell receptor beta chains originate from one sample sequenced in a study of immune cell composition in non-small cell lung cancer. Method: immunoSEQ multiplex PCR; TCRdb's copy keeps in-frame clones and lacks some. The repertoire holds 1,500 to 2,000 clones, about 80% seen once, with 4.6% in the top ten. Sequencing was carried out using lung tumor tissue. The receptors stem from a human donor with non-small cell lung cancer.

V is TRBV7-3 and J is TRBJ2-1; the match to TRBD2 covers 10 bases. Per the germline V gene, CDR1 is SGHTA and CDR2 is FQGTGA. With V trimmed by 5 bases and J by 3 bases, 16 bases remained unmatched. This CDR3 is built from 19 residues. The CDR3 loop is CASSPAGGKREGLYNEQFF. The CDR3 DNA reads TGTGCCAGCAGCCCAGCAGGGGGAAAGCGGGAGGGCCTCTACAATGAGCAGTTCTTC.

The chain carries TRBV5-1 and TRBJ1-2, with a tentative D call TRBD1 (5 bases). CDR3 size: 14 residues. CDR1 and CDR2 from the germline V gene are SGHRS and YFSETQ. V shed 4 bases and J shed 5 bases, with 15 bases lying between them. The CDR3 DNA reads TGCGCCAGCAGCACTGCGACGGACAAGTATGGCTACACCTTC. Protein: CASSTATDKYGYTF. The whole variable domain, filled in from reference TRBV5-1 and TRBJ1-2, reads KAGVTQTPRYLIKTRGQQVTLSCSPISGHRSVSWYQQTPGQGLQFLFEYFSETQRNKGNFPGRFSGRQFSNSRSEMNVSTLELGDSALYLCASSTATDKYGYTFGSGTRLTVV.

The sample holds one count of this clone. This chain connects TRBV10-3 to TRBJ1-2, with 10 bases lining up with TRBD1. Germline CDR1 reads ENHRY; CDR2 reads SYGVKD. V shed 6 bases and J 3 bases; nucleotides not matched to a gene: 10. The CDR3 runs 16 residues. The CDR3 DNA follows: TGTGCCATCAGATTACCTGGGACAGGGGACCACTATGGCTACACCTTC. Amino acid sequence: CAIRLPGTGDHYGYTF.

The chain is built from TRBV5-4 and TRBJ2-1, with a weak D call TRBD1 (6 bases). The CDR3 contains 17 residues. Trimming removed 7 bases from V and 0 bases from J, with 20 bases in between. The V gene's germline CDR1 is SGHNT and CDR2 YYREEE (reference sequence). The CDR3, as DNA: TGTGCCAGCGCCCCAGGGGTGGGCAAGCCCTCCTACAATGAGCAGTTCTTC. Translation gives CASAPGVGKPSYNEQFF.

The chain joins TRBV5-1 to TRBJ2-1, with 9 bases aligning to TRBD1. The CDR3 sequence is 16 residues long. CDR1 is SGHRS and CDR2 is YFSETQ in the germline V gene. Trimming cost V 5 bases and J 5 bases; bases outside gene matches: 11. CDR3 coding DNA: TGCGCCAGCAGACAGGGGGCAAGGAGCTTTAACAATGAGCAGTTCTTC. Its translation is CASRQGARSFNNEQFF.

V is TRBV5-1 and J is TRBJ2-5; D might be TRBD2 (5 bases). V lost 3 bases to trimming and J lost 1 base, with 16 bases between them. Looked up from germline, CDR1 is SGHRS and CDR2 is YFSETQ. The CDR3 has 16 residues. The CDR3 nucleotides read TGCGCCAGCAGCTCCTCCGGAGGAGCGGTCCAAGAGACCCAGTACTTC. It translates to CASSSSGGAVQETQYF.

The rearrangement uses TRBV7-9 and TRBJ1-2, with 9 bases matching TRBD1. CDR3 length equals 14 residues. Germline V lookup: CDR1 SEHNR, CDR2 FQNEAQ (reference sequence). The V segment lost 0 bases and the J segment 4 bases; nucleotides outside the gene matches: 0. The CDR3 sequence: CASSLAGQGYGYTF. In nucleotides, the CDR3 is TGTGCCAGCAGCTTAGCGGGACAGGGCTATGGCTACACCTTC.

This sequence joins TRBV19 and TRBJ2-3, with a tentative D call TRBD1 (8 bases). Per the germline V gene, CDR1 is LNHDA and CDR2 is SQIVND (reference sequence). The CDR3 covers 16 residues. With 5 bases removed from V and 3 bases from J, the gap between germline ends came to 18 bases. The CDR3 spells CASSAWTGRGTDTQYF. The CDR3 DNA reads as TGTGCCAGTAGTGCTTGGACAGGGCGGGGGACAGATACGCAGTATTTT.

V usage is TRBV27 and J usage is TRBJ2-1, with 8 nucleotides matching TRBD1. Germline V gene sequence: CDR1 MNHEY, CDR2 SMNVEV (reference sequence). The trim removed 3 bases at V and 9 bases at J, leaving 4 bases unmatched. This CDR3 has 13 residues. This CDR3 reads CASSFRDRGEQFF. The CDR3 DNA sequence: TGTGCCAGCAGTTTCCGTGACAGGGGTGAGCAGTTCTTC.

Only a few counts were recorded for this clone. The rearrangement uses TRBV2 and TRBJ2-1, with D perhaps matching TRBD2 (6 bases). The V end lost 4 bases, the J end lost 2 bases, and 12 bases lay between the germline ends. This CDR3 comprises 15 residues. From germline, CDR1 is SNHLY and CDR2 FYNNEI. The CDR3 region is CASSVSREPYNEQFF. CDR3 DNA: TGTGCCAGCAGTGTGTCTCGGGAGCCCTACAATGAGCAGTTCTTC.

This chain connects TRBV28 to TRBJ1-2; no firm D call. Trimming left V 3 bases short and J 3 bases short, with 5 bases between. Looked up from germline, CDR1 is MDHEN and CDR2 is SYDVKM. The CDR3 spans 12 residues. In DNA form, the CDR3 reads TGTGCCAGCAGTTTCCTTGACTATGGCTACACCTTC. The encoded protein is CASSFLDYGYTF.

V is TRBV11-2 and J is TRBJ1-2; the D is unclear. Trimming took off 3 bases at V and 4 bases at J, with 9 bases between the two ends. The V gene's germline CDR1 is SGHAT and CDR2 FQNNGV. The CDR3 extends over 13 amino acids. As DNA, the CDR3 is TGTGCCAGCAGCTTGGAGGGATCCTATGGCTACACCTTC. It codes for CASSLEGSYGYTF.

This sequence joins TRBV14 and TRBJ1-6, with D perhaps matching TRBD1 (6 bases). The CDR3 has 15 amino acids. With 3 bases removed from V and 10 bases from J, the gap between germline ends came to 16 bases. Per the germline V gene, CDR1 is SGHDN and CDR2 is FVKESK. CDR3 in amino acids: CASSHPSGGRSPLHF. CDR3 coding DNA: TGTGCCAGCAGCCACCCATCGGGGGGCCGCTCACCCCTCCACTTT.

V is TRBV6-5 and J is TRBJ1-5; no firm D call. V gave up 0 bases and J gave up 5 bases, with 5 bases separating them. CDR1 is MNHEY and CDR2 is SVGAGI in the germline V gene. The CDR3 is 13 amino acids. CDR3: CASSYSLDQPQHF. As DNA, the CDR3 is TGTGCCAGCAGTTACTCTCTCGATCAGCCCCAGCATTTT.

The gene calls are TRBV6-5 and TRBJ2-5; the D gene is possibly TRBD2 (6 bases). Germline values: CDR1 MNHEY, CDR2 SVGAGI. The CDR3 is made up of 15 amino acids. V was cut by 2 bases and J by 2 bases, with 12 bases left in between. In nucleotides, the CDR3 is TGTGCCAGCAGTTACGGAGGGTTTGTGCAAGAGACCCAGTACTTC. Its translation: CASSYGGFVQETQYF.

This chain links TRBV5-4 with TRBJ1-2, with D hard to call. Trimming removed 4 bases at V and 5 bases at J, with 12 bases between. Germline V lookup: CDR1 SGHNT, CDR2 YYREEE (reference sequence). This CDR3 is 13 amino acids long. CDR3 in amino acids: CASSPGPLYGYTF. CDR3 DNA: TGTGCCAGCAGCCCGGGTCCTTTATATGGCTACACCTTC.

The chain employs TRBV15 and TRBJ2-1; 8 nucleotides align to TRBD2. V dropped 0 bases and J dropped 6; count of bases not matched to a gene: 4. The CDR3 is 15 amino acids. Germline values: CDR1 LNHNV, CDR2 YYDKDF (reference sequence). CDR3 DNA: TGTGCCACCAGCAGAGATTGGACTAGCTCCAATGAGCAGTTCTTC. Its protein product is CATSRDWTSSNEQFF.

The chain carries TRBV10-3 and TRBJ1-5; 8 nucleotides agree with TRBD1. The CDR3 extends over 15 amino acids. Unmatched junction bases numbered 9, after V lost 5 bases and J lost 6 bases. Germline loops: CDR1 ENHRY, CDR2 SYGVKD. The CDR3 sequence is CAISSDREEGQPQHF. The CDR3 DNA is TGTGCCATCAGTTCGGACAGGGAGGAAGGTCAGCCCCAGCATTTT.

The gene calls are TRBV29-1 and TRBJ2-3; D may be TRBD1 (6 bases). The germline CDR1 and CDR2 sequences are SQVTM and ANQGSEA. Trimming shortened V by 4 bases and J by 2 bases, and 19 bases separated the two germline ends. The CDR3 is made up of 16 amino acids. CDR3 nucleotide sequence: TGCAGCGTTGCCCGGTGGGACACATCCACCACAGATACGCAGTATTTT. Its translation: CSVARWDTSTTDTQYF.

The chain is built from TRBV19 and TRBJ2-7; D gene ambiguous. Trimming left V 4 bases short and J 5 bases short, with 15 bases between. The CDR3 has 14 residues. The germline gives CDR1 LNHDA, CDR2 SQIVND (reference sequence). The CDR3 bases are TGTGCCAGTAGTACGGTCGGAGAGGTCCACGAGCAGTACTTC. As protein: CASSTVGEVHEQYF.

V gene TRBV5-1 combines with J gene TRBJ2-7, with TRBD2 as a possible D gene (6 bases). This CDR3 region has 15 residues. Per the germline V gene, CDR1 is SGHRS and CDR2 is YFSETQ. V lost 0 bases and J lost 0, with 10 bases in between. CDR3 DNA sequence: TGCGCCAGCAGCTTGGAACTAGCTAGCTCCTACGAGCAGTACTTC. Protein product: CASSLELASSYEQYF.

This chain links TRBV7-3 with TRBJ2-1; 7 bases align to TRBD2. The CDR3 has 16 amino acids. CDR1 is SGHTA, CDR2 FQGTGA, per germline. The V gene end was trimmed by 3 bases and the J gene end by 5 bases; junction bases not matched to a gene: 10. CDR3 in DNA: TGTGCCAGCAGCTTCCCCGGGACTACCCAAAACAATGAGCAGTTCTTC. It yields the protein CASSFPGTTQNNEQFF.

V gene TRBV2 combines with J gene TRBJ2-1; D is possibly TRBD2 (6 bases). The CDR3 covers 14 residues. The V gene's germline CDR1 is SNHLY and CDR2 FYNNEI. The V end was cut by 4 bases, the J end by 9 bases, with 16 bases between. The CDR3: CASSGASGGSEQFF. The CDR3, as DNA: TGTGCCAGCAGTGGGGCTTCCGGGGGAAGTGAGCAGTTCTTC.

The CDR3 nucleotides read TGTGCCAGCGGGGGGAGTCAAGAGACCCAGTACTTC. Translation: CASGGSQETQYF. The chain is built from TRBV5-4 and TRBJ2-5, with a tentative D call TRBD2 (6 bases). CDR1 is SGHNT and CDR2 is YYREEE in the germline V gene (reference sequence). Between the trimmed V and J ends, which lost 7 bases and 2 bases, there was a span of 9 bases. The CDR3 is 12 residues long.

The genes are TRBV5-1 and TRBJ2-1, with 13 nucleotides matching TRBD2. The V gene end was trimmed by 4 bases and the J gene end by 4 bases; junction bases not matched to a gene: 8. Germline values: CDR1 SGHRS, CDR2 YFSETQ. CDR3 length: 17 residues. The CDR3 spells CASSVGLAGFGYNEQFF. The CDR3 DNA follows: TGCGCCAGCAGCGTGGGACTAGCGGGATTTGGGTACAATGAGCAGTTCTTC.

This clone was seen a handful of times. This chain joins TRBV4-3 and TRBJ2-3; 8 bases fit TRBD2. Losses at the gene ends were 1 base for V and 5 bases for J; bases not matched to a gene: 11. CDR1 and CDR2 from the germline V gene are LGHNA and YSLEER. The CDR3 has 17 amino acids. The CDR3 nucleotides read TGCGCCAGCAGCCAAGGGGCACGGGGGGGCCCGGGAGATACGCAGTATTTT. Its protein is CASSQGARGGPGDTQYF.

CDR3 region: CASTPRLGSGGNEQYF. Written as DNA, the CDR3 is TGTGCCAGCACTCCCCGACTCGGGAGCGGGGGTAACGAGCAGTACTTC. The rearrangement joins TRBV7-2 to TRBJ2-7; 8 nucleotides match TRBD2. Germline V gene lookup returns CDR1 SGHTA and CDR2 FQGNSA. The ends lost 7 bases at V and 5 bases at J; junction bases unmatched: 16. The CDR3 is made up of 16 amino acids.

This sequence joins TRBV5-4 and TRBJ2-5; the D gene is possibly TRBD2 (6 bases). The V and J ends lost 4 bases and 3 bases respectively, with 22 bases between them. The CDR3 sequence is 17 residues long. Germline V gives CDR1 SGHNT, CDR2 YYREEE (reference sequence). CDR3 in amino acids: CASSNGQLANLKETQYF. The DNA for the CDR3 is TGTGCCAGCAGCAATGGACAACTAGCTAACTTGAAAGAGACCCAGTACTTC. Using reference TRBV5-4 and TRBJ2-5 for the parts outside the CDR3, the full variable domain is ETGVTQSPTHLIKTRGQQVTLRCSSQSGHNTVSWYQQALGQGPQFIFQYYREEENGRGNFPPRFSGLQFPNYSSELNVNALELDDSALYLCASSNGQLANLKETQYFGPGTRLLVL.

The rearrangement uses TRBV10-3 and TRBJ2-7, with D perhaps TRBD2 (5 bases). V lost 5 bases and J lost 0, with 14 bases in between. This CDR3 region has 15 residues. Germline values: CDR1 ENHRY, CDR2 SYGVKD. The chain's CDR3 is CAISQYSESSYEQYF. CDR3 coding DNA: TGTGCCATCAGTCAATATAGCGAGAGCTCCTACGAGCAGTACTTC.

The genes are TRBV28 and TRBJ2-7, with D possibly TRBD1 on 6 matching bases. The CDR3 is 14 amino acids. V was shortened by 5 bases and J by 0 bases, with 11 bases between the two germline ends. Looked up from germline, CDR1 is MDHEN and CDR2 is SYDVKM. This CDR3 is CASSIGGTSYEQYF. The CDR3 DNA follows: TGTGCCAGCAGTATAGGGGGTACCTCCTACGAGCAGTACTTC.